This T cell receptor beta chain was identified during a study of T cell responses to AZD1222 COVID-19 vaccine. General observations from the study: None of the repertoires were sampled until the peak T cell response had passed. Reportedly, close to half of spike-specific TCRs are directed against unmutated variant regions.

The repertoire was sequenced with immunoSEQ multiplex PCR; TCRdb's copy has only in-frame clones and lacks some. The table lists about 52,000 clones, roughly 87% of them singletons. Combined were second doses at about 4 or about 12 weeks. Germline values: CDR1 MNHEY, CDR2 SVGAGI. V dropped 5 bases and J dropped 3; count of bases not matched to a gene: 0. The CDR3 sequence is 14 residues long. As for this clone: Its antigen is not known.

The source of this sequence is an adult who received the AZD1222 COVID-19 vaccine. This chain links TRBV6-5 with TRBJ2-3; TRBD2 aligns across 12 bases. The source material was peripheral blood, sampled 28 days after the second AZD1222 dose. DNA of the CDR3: TGTGCCAGCAGTACTAGCGGGAGGACAGATACGCAGTATTTT. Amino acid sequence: CASSTSGRTDTQYF.